A single sample is the source of the 26 T cell receptor beta chains below, sequenced in a study of T cell repertoires in cytomegalovirus infection. TCRdb re-called the reads through MiXCR, storing one row per CDR3 protein. The sample carries 750,000 to 900,000 distinct CDR3 sequences, roughly 29% recorded once. These TCRs are of unknown antigen specificity. This material consisted of cultured CD8+ T cells from PBMCs, taken from culture after CMV antigen stimulation. Source of these receptors: a human donor in good health (CMV status not recorded). Some clones in this sample may be carry-over from other donors' samples.

The rearrangement joins TRBV27 to TRBJ2-7; D possibly matches TRBD1 or TRBD2 (5 bases each). V was trimmed by 4 bases and J by 1 base, leaving 11 bases between them. This CDR3 is 14 amino acids long. Germline assignment: CDR1 MNHEY and CDR2 SMNVEV (reference sequence). The CDR3 spells CASSWQGASYEQYF. The CDR3 DNA is TGTGCCAGCAGTTGGCAGGGAGCGTCCTACGAGCAGTACTTC.

The chain employs TRBV24-1 and TRBJ2-2; the match to TRBD2 covers 9 bases. The germline gives CDR1 KGHDR, CDR2 SFDVKD. J gave up 5 bases and V 3 bases, and 3 bases lay outside the gene matches. The CDR3 loop spans 15 amino acids. CDR3 DNA sequence: TGTGCCACCAGTGATAGTCTAGCGGGGACCGGGGAGCTGTTTTTT. Translating it yields CATSDSLAGTGELFF.

This clonotype was seen repeatedly, ten times or more. The V call is TRBV10-3, the J call TRBJ2-1; D tentatively fits TRBD1 or TRBD2 (7 bases each). CDR1 is ENHRY, CDR2 SYGVKD, per germline. The CDR3 loop spans 11 amino acids. V shed 8 bases and J shed 15 bases, with 17 bases lying between them. In DNA, the CDR3 is TGTGCCATCGGGGGGAGGGACAGTCGGTTCTTC. Protein sequence: CAIGGRDSRFF.

The chain joins TRBV20-1 to TRBJ2-7; D is uncertain. The CDR3 is 14 amino acids. Germline loops: CDR1 DFQATT, CDR2 SNEGSKA (reference sequence). Trimming removed 0 bases from V and 2 bases from J, with 11 bases in between. CDR3 DNA sequence: TGCAGTGCTAGAGATCAATACACCACCTACGAGCAGTACGTC. Its protein is CSARDQYTTYEQYV.

This rearrangement joins TRBV25-1 to TRBJ1-4; D gene uncertain. The germline gives CDR1 MGHDK, CDR2 SYGVNS. This CDR3 contains 14 residues. Trimming removed 2 bases at V and 3 bases at J, with 7 bases between. CDR3 coding DNA: TGTGCCAGCAGTGAAACATGGCCTAATGAAAAACTGTTTTTT. Encoded protein: CASSETWPNEKLFF.

This rearrangement joins TRBV7-8 to TRBJ2-3; D unresolved. The CDR3 has 15 residues. V was cut by 5 bases and J by 0 bases, with 12 bases left in between. Germline CDR1 and CDR2: SGHVS and FQNEAQ. The CDR3 DNA reads TGTGCCAGCAGCCAGCTCCACAGTAGCACAGATACGCAGTATTTT. It specifies CASSQLHSSTDTQYF.

This rearrangement joins TRBV7-9 to TRBJ2-7, with D perhaps being TRBD1 or TRBD2 (6 bases each). The germline gives CDR1 SEHNR, CDR2 FQNEAQ (reference sequence). CDR3 size: 11 residues. V was shortened by 11 bases and J by 5 bases, with 13 bases between the two germline ends. DNA for the CDR3: TGTGCCCTCAGGAGGGGGGACGAGCAGTACGTC. It yields the protein CALRRGDEQYV.

This rearrangement joins TRBV19 to TRBJ2-1; D is perhaps TRBD1 (6 bases). The CDR3 totals 17 residues. V was pared by 4 bases and J by 2 bases, with 18 bases between. Germline CDR1 is LNHDA and CDR2 is SQIVND (reference sequence). CDR3 coding DNA: TGTGCCAGTAGTAGACAGGTTGATTTTGTGGCCTACAATGAGCAGTTCTTC. The encoded protein is CASSRQVDFVAYNEQFF.

This clonotype was counted between two and nine times. The chain couples TRBV10-3 to TRBJ1-1, with 8 nucleotides matching TRBD1. V trimming: 6 bases; J trimming: 1 base; junction bases outside the gene matches: 7. CDR3 length: 15 residues. Germline V lookup: CDR1 ENHRY, CDR2 SYGVKD. The CDR3 loop reads CAISPRTGSNTEAFF. The CDR3, as DNA: TGTGCCATCAGCCCCAGGACAGGGTCGAACACTGAAGCTTTCTTT.

The CDR3 region is CASSTGQGGYYGYTF. The CDR3 bases are TGTGCCAGCAGTACCGGACAGGGCGGGTACTATGGCTACACCTTC. V gene TRBV6-5 combines with J gene TRBJ1-2, with 8 positions matching TRBD1. Trimming took 5 bases from V and 3 from J; bases not matched to a gene: 8. Germline V gene sequence: CDR1 MNHEY, CDR2 SVGAGI. This CDR3 contains 15 residues.

This clonotype was seen ten or more times. The chain couples TRBV12-3 or TRBV12-4 to TRBJ2-5, with a tentative D call TRBD1 (6 bases). The CDR3 covers 14 residues. Deletions cut 2 bases from V and 3 bases from J, with 10 bases between. The CDR3 reads CASSLTGPKETQYF. The CDR3 nucleotides read TGTGCCAGCAGTTTAACAGGGCCTAAAGAGACCCAGTACTTC.

This clonotype has just a few counts. This chain uses TRBV12-3 or TRBV12-4 with TRBJ1-1; the match to TRBD1 covers 9 bases. V shed 6 bases, J shed 6 bases, and the junction held 2 bases outside the gene matches. The CDR3 has 12 residues. The CDR3 DNA follows: TGTGCCAGCAGACAGGGGGCCGCTGAAGCTTTCTTT. It is translated as CASRQGAAEAFF.

The chain has TRBV7-9 and TRBJ1-1; D uncertain. CDR3 size: 13 residues. With 3 bases removed from V and 0 bases from J, the gap between germline ends came to 5 bases. CDR1 and CDR2 (germline): SEHNR, FQNEAQ (reference sequence). The CDR3 DNA sequence: TGTGCCAGCAGCTTTCTGGTGAACACTGAAGCTTTCTTT. Translated, it gives CASSFLVNTEAFF.

The genes are TRBV9 and TRBJ2-3, with TRBD2 identical over 12 bases. The CDR3 runs to 16 residues. Germline V lookup: CDR1 SGDLS, CDR2 YYNGEE. V was pared by 2 bases and J by 3 bases, with 4 bases of the junction left unmatched. In DNA form, the CDR3 reads TGTGCCAGCAGCGTTACTAGCGGGGGGCCTACAGATACGCAGTATTTT. Its protein is CASSVTSGGPTDTQYF.

The chain combines TRBV20-1 with TRBJ1-1; possibly TRBD1 for D (6 bases). The ends were cut back, 5 bases at V and 6 bases at J, with 19 bases in the middle. In germline, CDR1 is DFQATT, CDR2 SNEGSKA (reference sequence). The CDR3 loop spans 14 amino acids. The CDR3 here is CSALNRDTPSEAFF. In DNA form, the CDR3 reads TGCAGTGCTCTAAACAGGGATACGCCGTCTGAAGCTTTCTTT.

CDR3 sequence (DNA): TGTGCCAGCAAAACCTCGACAGGGGATAAATACAATGAGCAGTTCTTC. Its translation: CASKTSTGDKYNEQFF. The V call is TRBV27, the J call TRBJ2-1; TRBD1 matches 8 bases. Germline trimming cut 7 bases from V and 4 bases from J; bases unmatched to any gene: 12. Germline V gene lookup returns CDR1 MNHEY and CDR2 SMNVEV (reference sequence). This CDR3 is 16 amino acids long.

This chain connects TRBV27 to TRBJ2-1; 10 bases line up with TRBD2. The CDR3 is made up of 14 amino acids. Germline CDR1 and CDR2: MNHEY and SMNVEV (reference sequence). V shed 8 bases and J 4 bases; nucleotides not matched to a gene: 5. In nucleotides, the CDR3 is TGTGCCAGCGGAGAGGGACTAGCGTACAATGAGCAGTTCTTC. Its translation is CASGEGLAYNEQFF.

This clonotype was observed a few times. V usage is TRBV7-8 and J usage is TRBJ2-3; 10 nucleotides align to TRBD2. CDR1 is SGHVS, CDR2 FQNEAQ, per germline. V shed 5 bases, J shed 2 bases, and the junction held 10 bases outside the gene matches. This CDR3 is 17 amino acids long. The DNA for the CDR3 is TGTGCCAGCAGCAATCCTAGCGGGGGCCTACACACAGATACGCAGTATTTT. Protein product: CASSNPSGGLHTDTQYF.

V usage is TRBV4-1 and J usage is TRBJ2-7; D may be TRBD1 or TRBD2 (5 bases each). The CDR3 sequence is 15 residues long. Germline CDR1 MGHRA, CDR2 YSYEKL. V was cut by 0 bases and J by 2 bases, with 11 bases left in between. CDR3 in DNA: TGCGCCAGCAGCCAAGATCGGGGCAGGACCTACGAGCAGTACGTC. Translating it yields CASSQDRGRTYEQYV.

This clonotype was observed at least ten times. This rearrangement joins TRBV7-2 to TRBJ2-3; 9 bases agree with TRBD2. Germline V gene lookup returns CDR1 SGHTA and CDR2 FQGNSA. The CDR3 contains 17 residues. J lost 5 bases, V lost 3 bases, and 12 bases had no gene match. The CDR3, as DNA: TGTGCCAGCAGCTTGTCCAGCGGGGGGCCTTATATAGATACGCAGTATTTT. The encoded protein is CASSLSSGGPYIDTQYF.

In its sample, this clonotype was seen a few times. This chain connects TRBV7-6 to TRBJ1-5; possible D gene TRBD1, 6 bases. Germline-derived CDR1 and CDR2 are SGHVS and FNYEAQ. This CDR3 has 14 residues. V was trimmed by 3 bases and J by 9 bases, leaving 15 bases between them. The DNA for the CDR3 is TGTGCCAGCAGCTTTGGGGGCCCTCAGGGGCCCCAGCATTTT. Translated, it gives CASSFGGPQGPQHF. The full variable domain, in which reference TRBV7-6 and TRBJ1-5 provide the parts outside the CDR3, is GAGVSQSPRYKVTKRGQDVALRCDPISGHVSLYWYRQALGQGPEFLTYFNYEAQQDKSGLPNDRFSAERPEGSISTLTIQRTEQRDSAMYRCASSFGGPQGPQHFGDGTRLSIL.

The rearrangement links TRBV27 to TRBJ2-5; TRBD2 might be the D (5 bases). In germline, CDR1 is MNHEY, CDR2 SMNVEV (reference sequence). The length of the CDR3 is 17 residues. Deletions cut 1 base from V and 7 bases from J, with 22 bases between. The CDR3 nucleotides read TGTGCCAGCAGTTTATACCCCCACAGTGGACTTGATGGGACCCAGTACTTC. This sequence encodes CASSLYPHSGLDGTQYF.

V gene TRBV6-2 or TRBV6-3 combines with J gene TRBJ2-1, with 7 bases fitting TRBD1. Germline CDR1 reads MNHEY; CDR2 reads SVGEGT. The CDR3 is made up of 18 amino acids. Trimming removed 0 bases from V and 7 bases from J; junction bases left unmatched: 15. CDR3 amino acids: CASSYSPDRDLFWNEQFF. The CDR3 DNA is TGTGCCAGCAGTTACTCCCCTGACAGGGATCTGTTCTGGAATGAGCAGTTCTTC.

This clonotype turned up a few times. The CDR3 region is CASSQDGLVNEKLFF. The CDR3 nucleotides read TGTGCCAGCAGCCAAGACGGGCTCGTGAATGAAAAACTGTTTTTT. The chain employs TRBV4-2 and TRBJ1-4; no firm D call. Looked up from germline, CDR1 is LGHNA and CDR2 is YNFKEQ. The CDR3 runs to 15 residues. V lost 0 bases and J 5 bases, leaving 10 bases between the germline ends.

This clonotype was observed a few times. The V and J genes are TRBV6-5 and TRBJ2-5, with D perhaps TRBD1 or TRBD2 (7 bases each). Trimming left V 6 bases short and J 4 bases short, with 15 bases between. The germline CDR1 and CDR2 sequences are MNHEY and SVGAGI. There are 14 residues in the CDR3. In nucleotides, the CDR3 is TGTGCCAGCAGCCGGGGAGGGGGCGGAGAGACCCAGTACTTC. This encodes CASSRGGGGETQYF.

This clonotype has a handful of counts. The chain combines TRBV4-1 with TRBJ2-3; TRBD2 agrees at 11 bases. This CDR3 spans 20 amino acids. V trimming: 0 bases; J trimming: 1 base; junction bases outside the gene matches: 12. In germline, CDR1 is MGHRA, CDR2 YSYEKL. The CDR3 nucleotides are TGCGCCAGCAGCCAAGATCCGCTAGCGGGGGGCGTCGGGGGCACAGATACGCAGTATTTT. Its protein product is CASSQDPLAGGVGGTDTQYF.